This TCR beta chain derives from a study of T cell repertoires in cytomegalovirus infection. Turning to the study itself: Public TCR beta signatures were indicative of both CMV infection and a matching HLA type.

General study findings and limits: Dominating the ex vivo response were TCR beta clonotypes that were CMV-specific and HLA-C-restricted.

This clonotype was detected ten times or more. As yet, its antigen is unknown. Trimming shortened V by 10 bases and J by 0 bases, and 14 bases separated the two germline ends. Germline V gene data show CDR1 as MNHEY and CDR2 as SMNVEV (reference sequence). CDR3 size: 14 residues. TCRdb fed the reads into MiXCR, producing one record per CDR3 protein. The table shows approximately 100,000 distinct CDR3 sequences, with roughly a quarter occurring only once. The sequence was collected from a human donor in good health (CMV status not recorded). Some clones in this sample may be carry-over from other donors' samples. The chain has TRBV27 and TRBJ2-3, with D tentatively TRBD1 or TRBD2 (5 bases each). Material for sequencing was CD8+ T cells from PBMCs. CDR3 in DNA: TGTGCCACTCAAGGGACGTCTAGCACAGATACGCAGTATTTT. It is translated as CATQGTSSTDTQYF.